Presented here are 24 T cell receptor beta chains from one specimen sequenced in a study of T cell changes during pregnancy in multiple sclerosis. Libraries were prepared by immunoSEQ multiplex PCR; TCRdb keeps only in-frame clonotypes and omits some of them. The sample has approximately 66,000 clones, roughly nine tenths seen once. The sample was CD8+ T cells from peripheral blood mononuclear cells, taken before pregnancy. Receptors were obtained from a female donor with multiple sclerosis, enrolled in a pregnancy study.

This chain links TRBV5-6 with TRBJ2-7; 9 nucleotides match TRBD2. Trimming removed 3 bases from V and 0 bases from J; junction bases left unmatched: 7. The CDR3 has 16 residues. The germline V gene has CDR1 SGHDT and CDR2 YYEEEE. This chain's CDR3 is CASSSVSGGSSYEQYF. The CDR3 DNA reads TGTGCCAGCAGCTCAGTTAGCGGGGGTAGCTCCTACGAGCAGTACTTC.

The gene calls are TRBV7-9 and TRBJ1-1, with unresolved D. This CDR3 is 15 amino acids long. The V end lost 5 bases, the J end lost 4 bases, and 17 bases lay between the germline ends. Germline lookup yields CDR1 SEHNR and CDR2 FQNEAQ (reference sequence). The CDR3: CASSQGPGRATEAFF. For the CDR3, the DNA is TGTGCCAGCAGCCAAGGCCCGGGGAGGGCCACTGAAGCTTTCTTT.

V usage is TRBV7-6 and J usage is TRBJ2-2; D perhaps matches TRBD1 (6 bases). With 6 bases removed from V and 8 bases from J, the gap between germline ends came to 16 bases. The CDR3 sequence is 14 residues long. CDR1 is SGHVS, CDR2 FNYEAQ, per germline. The CDR3 DNA follows: TGTGCCAGCAGGTGGGGGCAGGGACAAGGGGAGCTGTTTTTT. It encodes CASRWGQGQGELFF. Combining the CDR3 with reference TRBV7-6 and TRBJ2-2 gives the whole variable domain GAGVSQSPRYKVTKRGQDVALRCDPISGHVSLYWYRQALGQGPEFLTYFNYEAQQDKSGLPNDRFSAERPEGSISTLTIQRTEQRDSAMYRCASRWGQGQGELFFGEGSRLTVL.

The chain employs TRBV13 and TRBJ2-2, with D possibly TRBD2 on 5 matching bases. Germline V lookup: CDR1 PRHDT, CDR2 FYEKMQ (reference sequence). The CDR3 length is 12 residues. Trimming took off 4 bases at V and 15 bases at J, with 15 bases between the two ends. The CDR3 sequence: CASSSPGLGVFF. The CDR3, as DNA: TGTGCCAGCAGCTCACCCGGACTGGGTGTGTTTTTT. Full variable domain (rest looked up from reference TRBV13 and TRBJ2-2): AAGVIQSPRHLIKEKRETATLKCYPIPRHDTVYWYQQGPGQDPQFLISFYEKMQSDKGSIPDRFSAQQFSDYHSELNMSSLELGDSALYFCASSSPGLGVFFGEGSRLTVL.

This chain uses TRBV29-1 with TRBJ1-2; 12 nucleotides line up with TRBD1. The CDR3 sequence is 14 residues long. Germline values: CDR1 SQVTM, CDR2 ANQGSEA. J gave up 5 bases and V 6 bases, and 7 bases lay outside the gene matches. Here the CDR3 DNA reads TGCAGCGTGCCGGGACAGGGGGCCGTGTATGGCTACACCTTC. Protein: CSVPGQGAVYGYTF.

V gene TRBV6-1 combines with J gene TRBJ2-6; D gene ambiguous. CDR3 size: 16 residues. CDR1 is MNHNS and CDR2 is SASEGT in the germline V gene. V dropped 0 bases and J dropped 1 base, with 7 bases sitting between them. The DNA of the CDR3 is TGTGCCAGCAGTGAAGCTGCAGGTTCTGGGGCCAACGTCCTGACTTTC. Translation: CASSEAAGSGANVLTF.

The chain couples TRBV5-5 to TRBJ1-2, with D unclear. Germline loops: CDR1 SGHKS, CDR2 YYEKEE (reference sequence). V was shortened by 4 bases and J by 8 bases, with 18 bases between the two germline ends. CDR3 length: 14 amino acids. CDR3 protein: CASSLGGEPTGYTF. As DNA, the CDR3 is TGTGCCAGCAGCCTCGGCGGCGAACCCACCGGCTACACCTTC.

This clone has a handful of counts. The rearrangement uses TRBV11-3 and TRBJ1-6; D not resolved. V lost 0 bases, J lost 10 bases, and 7 bases lay in between. The V gene's germline CDR1 is SGHNT and CDR2 YENEEA. The CDR3 length is 13 residues. CDR3 amino acids: CASSLDAGSPLHF. DNA of the CDR3: TGTGCCAGCAGCTTAGATGCTGGCTCACCCCTCCACTTT.

This sequence joins TRBV10-1 and TRBJ2-1, with TRBD1 matching 9 bases. Trimming took 3 bases from V and 9 from J; bases not matched to a gene: 6. CDR3 length: 14 residues. Germline-derived CDR1 and CDR2 are WNHNN and SYGVQD (reference sequence). The CDR3 sequence: CASSERDRGAEQFF. CDR3 DNA: TGCGCCAGCAGTGAAAGAGACAGGGGGGCTGAGCAGTTCTTC.

The chain employs TRBV5-4 and TRBJ2-1, with TRBD2 identical over 8 bases. J gave up 2 bases and V 4 bases, and 5 bases lay outside the gene matches. The germline gives CDR1 SGHNT, CDR2 YYREEE (reference sequence). This CDR3 has 15 amino acids. The CDR3 spells CASSPGGITYNEQFF. The CDR3 bases are TGTGCCAGCAGCCCGGGGGGGATTACCTACAATGAGCAGTTCTTC.

V gene TRBV6-6 combines with J gene TRBJ1-1; 7 bases map to TRBD1. This CDR3 has 12 residues. Germline values: CDR1 MNHNY, CDR2 SVGAGI (reference sequence). V was clipped by 6 bases and J by 4 bases; unmatched bases: 2. CDR3 bases: TGTGCCAGCAGCTGGACAGGCACTGAAGCTTTCTTT. Its protein is CASSWTGTEAFF.

The genes are TRBV27 and TRBJ1-1, with D possibly matching TRBD1 (5 bases). Trimming took 3 bases from V and 5 from J, leaving 10 bases between them. CDR1 and CDR2 from the germline V gene are MNHEY and SMNVEV (reference sequence). The CDR3 length is 13 residues. The CDR3 here is CASSFGSGTEAFF. In DNA, the CDR3 is TGTGCCAGCAGTTTCGGGTCAGGGACTGAAGCTTTCTTT.

The J gene is TRBJ2-3, the V gene TRBV6-4, with a possible D match to TRBD1 (6 bases). V dropped 3 bases and J dropped 3 bases, with 10 bases sitting between them. The CDR3 runs 14 residues. The germline CDR1 and CDR2 sequences are MRHNA and SNTAGT. CDR3 amino acids: CASSEAGATDTQYF. CDR3 nucleotides: TGTGCCAGCAGTGAGGCAGGGGCTACAGATACGCAGTATTTT.

The J gene is TRBJ2-7, the V gene TRBV5-5; 9 bases agree with TRBD1. The CDR3 loop spans 14 amino acids. With 1 base clipped from V and 6 bases from J, the junction kept 5 bases outside the gene matches. Germline V gene lookup returns CDR1 SGHKS and CDR2 YYEKEE (reference sequence). CDR3 sequence (DNA): TGTGCCAGCAGCTTGAGGACAGGGGTCGGCGAGCAGTACTTC. Encoded protein: CASSLRTGVGEQYF.

This rearrangement joins TRBV5-4 to TRBJ1-1, with D perhaps matching TRBD1 (6 bases). This CDR3 has 13 residues. Trimming pared 4 bases from V and 1 base from J, leaving 8 bases between. The germline V gene has CDR1 SGHNT and CDR2 YYREEE (reference sequence). CDR3 region: CASSPGQNTEAFF. CDR3 nucleotides: TGTGCCAGCAGCCCGGGACAGAACACTGAAGCTTTCTTT.

The CDR3 sequence: CASSKSSYNEQFF. The CDR3 nucleotides are TGTGCCAGCAGTAAGAGCTCCTACAATGAGCAGTTCTTC. This chain uses TRBV6-5 with TRBJ2-1; D ambiguous. V lost 5 bases, J lost 0 bases, and 5 bases lay in between. In germline, CDR1 is MNHEY, CDR2 SVGAGI. The CDR3 runs to 13 residues.

In the case of this clone: A junction boundary mismatches the germline segment, possibly from a read error. The chain couples TRBV29-1 to TRBJ1-1, with D unclear. Germline CDR1 is SQVTM and CDR2 is ANQGSEA. This CDR3 spans 10 amino acids. The CDR3 nucleotides read TGTGGAGGCTTTGACACTGAAGCTTTCTTT. As protein: CGGFDTEAFF.

This sequence joins TRBV5-6 and TRBJ1-5; D might be TRBD1 (5 bases). Germline assignment: CDR1 SGHDT and CDR2 YYEEEE. CDR3 size: 15 residues. Trimming stripped 0 bases from V and 0 bases from J, with 7 bases between. CDR3 region: CASSLGGYSNQPQHF. The CDR3 DNA reads TGTGCCAGCAGCTTGGGGGGCTATAGCAATCAGCCCCAGCATTTT.

The rearrangement links TRBV9 to TRBJ2-7, with a tentative D call TRBD1 (6 bases). Germline CDR1 reads SGDLS; CDR2 reads YYNGEE. The CDR3 contains 13 residues. Deletions cut 7 bases from V and 3 bases from J, with 14 bases between. CDR3 coding DNA: TGTGCCAGCGCACAGGGTGTAGGCTACGAGCAGTACTTC. This sequence encodes CASAQGVGYEQYF.

The J gene is TRBJ1-6, the V gene TRBV5-1; 10 bases map to TRBD1. V was clipped by 5 bases and J by 7 bases; unmatched bases: 9. The CDR3 is 16 amino acids. In germline, CDR1 is SGHRS, CDR2 YFSETQ. The CDR3 sequence: CASSDGTGDGNSPLHF. The CDR3 nucleotides are TGCGCCAGCAGTGACGGGACAGGGGACGGGAATTCACCCCTCCACTTT.

J is TRBJ2-1 and V is TRBV6-1, with 9 nucleotides matching TRBD2. This CDR3 has 15 residues. Germline values: CDR1 MNHNS, CDR2 SASEGT. With V trimmed by 10 bases and J by 7 bases, 14 bases remained unmatched. The CDR3 sequence: CAIDPLAGGRNEQFF. CDR3 coding DNA: TGTGCCATCGACCCCCTGGCGGGGGGGAGAAATGAGCAGTTCTTC.

J is TRBJ1-1 and V is TRBV9; D is unresolved. Germline V gene data show CDR1 as SGDLS and CDR2 as YYNGEE. This CDR3 contains 16 residues. Trimming took off 4 bases at V and 4 bases at J, with 20 bases between the two ends. CDR3 loop: CASSTSFQNPGTEAFF. Here the CDR3 DNA reads TGTGCCAGCAGCACCTCTTTCCAGAACCCAGGCACTGAAGCTTTCTTT.

Comments on this clone: The sample holds other DNA sequences that translate to the same CDR3. V is TRBV11-2 and J is TRBJ1-4; unclear D gene. V gave up 1 base and J gave up 8 bases, with 5 bases separating them. From germline, CDR1 is SGHAT and CDR2 FQNNGV. The CDR3 contains 12 residues. In DNA, the CDR3 is TGTGCCAGCAGCTTAGGTGGCGAAAAACTGTTTTTT. This sequence encodes CASSLGGEKLFF.

The chain uses TRBV11-2 and TRBJ2-7; 9 bases line up with TRBD1. Germline V gene sequence: CDR1 SGHAT, CDR2 FQNNGV. Unmatched junction bases numbered 8, after V lost 4 bases and J lost 1 base. CDR3 size: 16 residues. The CDR3 sequence: CASSSFAGTGSYEQYF. CDR3 DNA: TGTGCCAGCAGCTCATTCGCCGGGACAGGGTCCTACGAGCAGTACTTC.